A single sample is the source of the 17 T cell receptor beta chains below, sequenced in a study of T-cell memory formation after mild COVID-19. Each CDR3 protein gets one entry after TCRdb re-called the 5' RACE reads with MiXCR. The data contain 500,000 to 600,000 distinct CDR3 sequences, more than 15% of them singletons. The material sequenced was PBMCs or a T cell subset sorted from them (not recorded which). These receptors originate from an adult woman who had mild COVID-19 (a few samples of this study predate the infection). Cell type and time point are not known.

In this sample, this clonotype turned up a few times. This rearrangement joins TRBV5-4 to TRBJ2-1; 10 bases match TRBD2. The J segment lost 9 bases and the V segment lost 2 bases, leaving 2 bases of the junction unmatched. Germline V lookup: CDR1 SGHNT, CDR2 YYREEE (reference sequence). The CDR3 runs to 13 residues. The CDR3 protein is CASSFASGGEQFF. The CDR3 DNA sequence: TGTGCCAGCAGCTTCGCTAGCGGGGGTGAGCAGTTCTTC. Drawing the rest from reference TRBV5-4 and TRBJ2-1, the complete variable domain is ETGVTQSPTHLIKTRGQQVTLRCSSQSGHNTVSWYQQALGQGPQFIFQYYREEENGRGNFPPRFSGLQFPNYSSELNVNALELDDSALYLCASSFASGGEQFFGPGTRLTVL.

The chain combines TRBV9 with TRBJ2-5; 9 nucleotides line up with TRBD2. This CDR3 has 16 amino acids. V dropped 3 bases and J dropped 5; count of bases not matched to a gene: 11. Germline CDR1 reads SGDLS; CDR2 reads YYNGEE. In DNA, the CDR3 is TGTGCCAGCAGCGCCCTAATAGCGGGAGCGGTGGAGACCCAGTACTTC. Translated: CASSALIAGAVETQYF.

V gene TRBV7-2 combines with J gene TRBJ2-1; 10 bases map to TRBD2. Trimming cost V 8 bases and J 0 bases; bases outside gene matches: 1. This CDR3 is built from 14 residues. In germline, CDR1 is SGHTA, CDR2 FQGNSA. DNA of the CDR3: TGTGCCAGCGAGCGGGGGGGCTCCTACAATGAGCAGTTCTTC. This encodes CASERGGSYNEQFF.

CDR3: CASSYSGQEAFF. The CDR3, as DNA: TGTGCCAGCAGTTACTCGGGGCAGGAGGCTTTCTTT. This sequence joins TRBV6-5 and TRBJ1-1, with a tentative D call TRBD1 (5 bases). The CDR3 covers 12 residues. The germline V and J ends were trimmed by 0 bases and 11 bases, with 10 bases remaining between them. Germline V lookup: CDR1 MNHEY, CDR2 SVGAGI.

There are a few counts of this clonotype. This chain uses TRBV3-1 with TRBJ2-1, with D maybe TRBD2 (6 bases). The germline V gene encodes CDR1 LGHDT and CDR2 YNNKEL (reference sequence). V shed 8 bases and J shed 8 bases, with 19 bases lying between them. The length of the CDR3 is 14 residues. The CDR3 nucleotides read TGTGCCAGCTGCCCGAAGAGCGGGCGCTATGAGCAGTTCTTC. It is translated as CASCPKSGRYEQFF.

This clonotype was seen many times. This chain uses TRBV7-9 with TRBJ2-7; no clear D. V was pared by 3 bases and J by 5 bases, with 8 bases between. This CDR3 region has 12 residues. Germline loops: CDR1 SEHNR, CDR2 FQNEAQ (reference sequence). The CDR3 here is CASSFSSDEQYF. The DNA for the CDR3 is TGTGCCAGCAGCTTCAGCTCTGACGAGCAGTACTTC. Filled out from reference TRBV7-9 and TRBJ2-7, the complete variable domain reads DTGVSQNPRHKITKRGQNVTFRCDPISEHNRLYWYRQTLGQGPEFLTYFQNEAQLEKSRLLSDRFSAERPKGSFSTLEIQRTEQGDSAMYLCASSFSSDEQYFGPGTRLTVT.

V is TRBV12-3 or TRBV12-4 and J is TRBJ1-6; D is perhaps TRBD1 (5 bases). CDR3 length: 14 residues. The V end was cut by 3 bases, the J end by 8 bases, with 11 bases between. The CDR3, as DNA: TGTGCCAGCAGTTTCAACAGGCGGGATTCACCCCTCCACTTT. It translates to CASSFNRRDSPLHF.

This clonotype was found a few times. The rearrangement uses TRBV5-1 and TRBJ2-2; maybe TRBD1 (6 bases). The CDR3 runs 16 residues. In germline, CDR1 is SGHRS, CDR2 YFSETQ. V lost 7 bases to trimming and J lost 1 base, with 17 bases between them. The CDR3: CASSPRGHLNTGELFF. The CDR3, as DNA: TGCGCCAGCTCACCACGGGGACACCTGAACACCGGGGAGCTGTTTTTT.

This clonotype was counted at least ten times. V and J are TRBV7-6 and TRBJ2-1; no clear D. Trimming left V 2 bases short and J 8 bases short, with 7 bases between. The CDR3 runs to 12 residues. Germline values: CDR1 SGHVS, CDR2 FNYEAQ. CDR3 sequence reads: CASSLTLDEQFF. CDR3 coding DNA: TGTGCCAGCAGCTTAACCCTGGATGAGCAGTTCTTC.

This sequence joins TRBV4-3 and TRBJ1-2; possible D gene TRBD1, 6 bases. This CDR3 region has 12 residues. Germline CDR1 reads LGHNA; CDR2 reads YSLEER. Between the trimmed V and J ends, which lost 2 bases and 8 bases, there was a span of 9 bases. The CDR3 spells CASSQTGGGYTF. The CDR3, as DNA: TGCGCCAGCAGCCAAACCGGGGGCGGCTACACCTTC.

This clonotype was recorded a few times. The CDR3 coding sequence is TGTGCCAGCAGTGAGAGCGGGAAACGTAATGAGCAGTTCTTC. It yields the protein CASSESGKRNEQFF. This rearrangement joins TRBV25-1 to TRBJ2-1; 7 positions agree with TRBD2. V shed 3 bases, J shed 7 bases, and the junction held 6 bases outside the gene matches. The CDR3 has 14 residues. The V gene's germline CDR1 is MGHDK and CDR2 SYGVNS.

This clonotype was recorded a few times. The rearrangement links TRBV24-1 to TRBJ2-7; a weak D match, TRBD2 (5 bases). The CDR3 length is 11 residues. Trimming stripped 3 bases from V and 7 bases from J, with 6 bases between. Germline V gene data show CDR1 as KGHDR and CDR2 as SFDVKD. The CDR3 nucleotides read TGTGCCACCAGTGATAGGAGGGAGCAGTACTTC. Amino acids: CATSDRREQYF.

CDR3 coding DNA: TGTGCCACCATGGGTTATGCGGGCGCATCAGATACGCAGTATTTT. This translates into CATMGYAGASDTQYF. The chain uses TRBV24-1 and TRBJ2-3; TRBD2 is a possible D gene (5 bases). The V gene lost 8 bases and the J gene lost 4 bases, with 18 bases spanning the gap. The CDR3 length is 15 residues. CDR1 and CDR2 from the germline V gene are KGHDR and SFDVKD.

The gene calls are TRBV7-9 and TRBJ2-4; D perhaps matches TRBD1 (5 bases). The CDR3 consists of 15 residues. Trimming took off 0 bases at V and 0 bases at J, with 6 bases between the two ends. Germline V gene sequence: CDR1 SEHNR, CDR2 FQNEAQ (reference sequence). CDR3 amino acids: CASSLATVAKNIQYF. CDR3 DNA sequence: TGTGCCAGCAGCTTAGCGACAGTAGCCAAAAACATTCAGTACTTC.

The chain combines TRBV7-2 with TRBJ1-4; TRBD1 is a possible D gene (5 bases). Germline CDR1 reads SGHTA; CDR2 reads FQGNSA. The CDR3 length is 14 residues. Trimming took off 4 bases at V and 8 bases at J, with 14 bases between the two ends. The CDR3 spells CASSSRQLGEKLFF. CDR3 DNA: TGTGCCAGCAGCTCCAGACAGTTAGGGGAAAAACTGTTTTTT.

The V and J genes are TRBV5-6 and TRBJ2-2; 8 positions agree with TRBD2. CDR1 and CDR2 (germline): SGHDT, YYEEEE. The CDR3 is made up of 16 amino acids. The V gene end was trimmed by 2 bases and the J gene end by 3 bases; junction bases not matched to a gene: 6. CDR3 coding DNA: TGTGCCAGCAGCTTTTTTAGCGGGGCGGACACCGGGGAGCTGTTTTTT. Protein: CASSFFSGADTGELFF.

This clonotype was seen more than once but under ten times. The chain has TRBV12-3 or TRBV12-4 and TRBJ2-5, with TRBD2 identical over 8 bases. The CDR3 is 16 residues long. The V gene end was trimmed by 1 base and the J gene end by 2 bases; junction bases not matched to a gene: 6. The CDR3 DNA is TGTGCCAGCAGTTTAGTCTCTAGCGGGCGACAAGAGACCCAGTACTTC. Translated: CASSLVSSGRQETQYF.